This is a list of T cell receptor beta chains from one sample in a study of blood T cells in healthy people across ages. One entry per CDR3 protein results from TCRdb running MiXCR on the 5' RACE reads. The data show hundreds of thousands of distinct CDR3 sequences, with roughly 50% seen just once and roughly 30% held by the top ten. The sample consisted of blood. These receptors originate from a woman in her sixties in good health. Each CDR3 is given with its conserved first and last residue. The D gene is left open where the match is weak. Clone size is stated in some rows and not others, as once, few, many or a class when expanded.

v_call	d_call	clone_size	j_call	cdr3_nt	cdr3_aa
TRBV4-3	TRBD1	.	TRBJ2-7	TGCGCCAGCAGCCAAGACGGGACAGGGGGCTCCGAGCAGTACTTC	CASSQDGTGGSEQYF
TRBV3-1	.	.	TRBJ2-7	TGTGCCAGCAGCCAAGTCGGCGGCCAGTCCTACGAGCAGTACTTC	CASSQVGGQSYEQYF
TRBV6-4	TRBD1	.	TRBJ2-1	TGTGCCAGCAGTCCACAGGGGGCGGTTCCTACAAATGAGCAGTTCTTC	CASSPQGAVPTNEQFF
TRBV6-1	TRBD2	.	TRBJ2-3	TGTGCCAGCAGTGATCGGTCTAGCGGGACCCACACAGATACGCAGTATTTT	CASSDRSSGTHTDTQYF
TRBV3-1	TRBD2	once	TRBJ2-3	TGTGCCAGCAGCGAATTAGCGGGAGGGGGCGCAGATACGCAGTATTTT	CASSELAGGGADTQYF
TRBV7-3	.	many	TRBJ2-1	TGTGCCAGCAGCGTTAGGGATGGTCATGAGCAGTTCTTC	CASSVRDGHEQFF
TRBV6-2/TRBV6-3	.	.	TRBJ1-2	TGTGCCAACAGTTACAGATCGTCACAGTTCTATGGCTACACCTTC	CANSYRSSQFYGYTF
TRBV7-9	.	.	TRBJ1-4	TGTGCCAGCAGCTTAGCGCGGTTCAGAGCAACTAATGAAAAACTGTTTTTT	CASSLARFRATNEKLFF
TRBV20-1	TRBD2	.	TRBJ2-1	TGCAGTGCTGCCGGGACTAGCGTCTTCTACAATGAGCAGTTCTTC	CSAAGTSVFYNEQFF
TRBV12-3/TRBV12-4	.	.	TRBJ1-1	TGTGCCAGCAGTATGACAAGGGGTGGCACTGAAGCTTTCTTT	CASSMTRGGTEAFF
TRBV7-9	TRBD2	few	TRBJ2-5	TGTGCCAGCAGTAGTACTCCTCTAGCGGGAGAAGGAGAGCAGTACTTC	CASSSTPLAGEGEQYF
TRBV10-3	.	.	TRBJ2-7	TGTGCCATCAGTGAGTCGCAGGGTCAGACCTACGAGCAGTACTTC	CAISESQGQTYEQYF
TRBV10-3	TRBD1	few	TRBJ2-5	TGTGCCATCAGAACAGGGGATTTAGAGACCCAGTACTTC	CAIRTGDLETQYF
TRBV27	.	.	TRBJ2-5	TGTGCCAGCAGTGTCAGTGGGGGGATTAATGAGCAGTACTTC	CASSVSGGINEQYF
TRBV27	.	.	TRBJ2-5	TGTGCCAGCAGTTTAGCAGGGGTGGGCGCGGAGACCCAGTACTTC	CASSLAGVGAETQYF
TRBV29-1	TRBD2	.	TRBJ2-1	TGCAGCGTTGACGAGCGGGAGGCTACTGAGCAGTTCTTC	CSVDEREATEQFF
TRBV6-1	TRBD2	few	TRBJ2-3	TGTGCCAGCAGAGAACCCCTCAGCGGGACTAGCACAGATACGCAGTATTTT	CASREPLSGTSTDTQYF
TRBV29-1	.	few	TRBJ2-3	TGCAGCGTTGAACGTTTGGGCCAGAGTTTCACAGATACGCAGTATTTT	CSVERLGQSFTDTQYF
TRBV7-2	.	few	TRBJ2-7	TGTGCCAGCAGCTTGGGGTGGACTCCGACCTACGAGCAGTACTTC	CASSLGWTPTYEQYF
TRBV5-6	.	.	TRBJ1-2	TGTGCCAGCAGCCTAGAGGGGAAAATAAACTATGGCTACACCTTC	CASSLEGKINYGYTF
TRBV28	.	few	TRBJ2-7	TGTGCCAGCAGTTTTTCGGGCCACACAACCTACGAGCAGTACTTC	CASSFSGHTTYEQYF
TRBV15	.	once	TRBJ2-1	TGTGCCACCAGCAGAGATCGGGCGGATCGCAATGAGCAGTTCTTC	CATSRDRADRNEQFF
TRBV20-1	TRBD2	.	TRBJ2-5	TGCAGTGCTAGTGCCCCCGCGGGGGAGCAGTACTTC	CSASAPAGEQYF
TRBV29-1	.	few	TRBJ2-7	TGCAGCGTTGATGGTGAGCAGGGAGGTGACTACGAGCAGTACTTC	CSVDGEQGGDYEQYF
TRBV24-1	TRBD1	many	TRBJ2-7	TGTGCCAGAATCCGGGACAGCGGTGGGTACGAGCAGTACTTC	CARIRDSGGYEQYF
TRBV10-3	TRBD1	many	TRBJ2-1	TGTGCCATCAGTGAGTCTAAGGGGGCTGCGGCCTTACGCAATGAGCAGTTCTTC	CAISESKGAAALRNEQFF
TRBV20-1	TRBD2	few	TRBJ2-7	TGCAGTGCTATTTTGACTAGCGCAGAGGGCGAGCAGTACTTC	CSAILTSAEGEQYF
TRBV4-3	.	few	TRBJ2-3	TGCGCCAGCAGCCAATATGGAACAGGAGGAGATACGCAGTATTTT	CASSQYGTGGDTQYF
TRBV27	TRBD1	.	TRBJ1-1	TGTGCCAGCAGTTTCCCGGATGACAGGGTATGCGCTGAAGCTTTCTTT	CASSFPDDRVCAEAFF
TRBV9	.	.	TRBJ2-1	TGTGCCAGCAGCGTAGGGGGGGGACAGTCCTACAATGAGCAGTTCTTC	CASSVGGGQSYNEQFF
TRBV19	.	.	TRBJ2-7	TGTGCCAGTAGTCCCCCACAGTCCTCCTACGAGCAGTACTTC	CASSPPQSSYEQYF
TRBV21-1	.	.	TRBJ2-7	TGTGCCAGCAGCAAAGGCCGTGTTTGCGAGCAGTACTTC	CASSKGRVCEQYF
TRBV27	.	.	TRBJ1-6	TGTGCCAGCAGAATCGCCCAGCTCGCCTATAATTCACCCCTCCACTTT	CASRIAQLAYNSPLHF
TRBV25-1	.	.	TRBJ2-3	TGTGCCAGCAGTGATGGAGGTCCCGGGGGGCGATTCTCGGGCACAGATACGCAGTATTTT	CASSDGGPGGRFSGTDTQYF
TRBV28	TRBD1	.	TRBJ2-7	TGTGCCAGCAGTCTCCGCCCACACAGGGGATATTACGAGCAGTACTTC	CASSLRPHRGYYEQYF
TRBV7-9	.	once	TRBJ2-1	TGTGCCAGCGGCCAGGGGGAGCAGTTCTTC	CASGQGEQFF
TRBV20-1	TRBD2	few	TRBJ2-7	TGCAGTGCTAGAGTTACCCAGCGGGGGAACTACGAGCAGTACTTC	CSARVTQRGNYEQYF
TRBV9	TRBD2	.	TRBJ2-5	TGTGCCAGCAGCGCCGGGACTAGCGCTTCAAATGAGCAGTACTTC	CASSAGTSASNEQYF
TRBV27	.	.	TRBJ2-4	TGTGCCAGCAGCCGAGACAGACAAAACATTCAGTACTTC	CASSRDRQNIQYF
TRBV20-1	TRBD2	.	TRBJ2-1	TGCAGTGCCCAGACTAGCGCGTACAATGAGCAGTTCTTC	CSAQTSAYNEQFF
TRBV20-1	TRBD2	.	TRBJ2-7	TGCAGTGCTTCAACGGGAGGACCGGGTCCTTACGAGCAGTACTTC	CSASTGGPGPYEQYF
TRBV7-9	TRBD2	.	TRBJ2-1	TGTGCCAGCAGCTTGCTAGCGGTACTTAGCTATGAGCAGTTCTTC	CASSLLAVLSYEQFF
TRBV20-1	.	.	TRBJ2-3	TGCAGTGCCCCGGCCAGGGGAGATACGCAGTATTTT	CSAPARGDTQYF
TRBV4-3	.	.	TRBJ2-7	TGCGCCAGCAGCCAAGATAGAGGCGGGGCCTACGAGCAGTACTTC	CASSQDRGGAYEQYF